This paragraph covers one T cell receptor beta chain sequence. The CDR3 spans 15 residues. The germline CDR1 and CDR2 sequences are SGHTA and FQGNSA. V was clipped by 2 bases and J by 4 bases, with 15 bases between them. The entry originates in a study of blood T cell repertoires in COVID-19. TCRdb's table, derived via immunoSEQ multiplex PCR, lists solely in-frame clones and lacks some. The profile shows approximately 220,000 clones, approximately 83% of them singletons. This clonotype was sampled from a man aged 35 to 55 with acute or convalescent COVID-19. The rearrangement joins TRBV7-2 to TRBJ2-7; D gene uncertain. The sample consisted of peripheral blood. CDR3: CASSLQTSRDYEQYF. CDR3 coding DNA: TGTGCCAGCAGCTTACAAACGAGCCGAGATTACGAGCAGTACTTC.